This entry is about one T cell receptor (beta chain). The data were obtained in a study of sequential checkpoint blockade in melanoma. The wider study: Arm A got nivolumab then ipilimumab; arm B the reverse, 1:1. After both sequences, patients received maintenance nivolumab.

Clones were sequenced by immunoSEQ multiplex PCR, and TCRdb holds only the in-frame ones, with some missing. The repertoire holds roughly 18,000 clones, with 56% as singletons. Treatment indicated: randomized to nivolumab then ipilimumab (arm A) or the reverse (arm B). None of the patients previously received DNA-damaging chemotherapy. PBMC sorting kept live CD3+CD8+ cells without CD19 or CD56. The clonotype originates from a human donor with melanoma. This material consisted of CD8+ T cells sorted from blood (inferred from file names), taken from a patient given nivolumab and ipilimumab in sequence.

CDR3 in amino acids: CASSPESRGYEQYF. The DNA of the CDR3 is TGTGCCAGCAGCCCCGAGAGCCGAGGGTACGAGCAGTACTTC. The chain links TRBV9 to TRBJ2-7; TRBD2 might be the D (5 bases). V gave up 4 bases and J gave up 4 bases, with 15 bases separating them. This CDR3 spans 14 amino acids. The germline V gene encodes CDR1 SGDLS and CDR2 YYNGEE.